Presented here are 24 T cell receptor beta chains from one specimen sequenced in a study of T cell responses to AZD1222 COVID-19 vaccine. Generated by immunoSEQ multiplex PCR, the TCRdb table keeps only in-frame clones and is missing some. In the table there are over 40,000 clones, about four fifths of which are singletons. Sample: peripheral blood, taken on day 0 of AZD1222 vaccination. The receptors shown here come from an adult in good health.

V and J are TRBV3-1 (or the pseudogene TRBV3-2) and TRBJ2-5; D call uncertain. The CDR3 extends over 12 amino acids. V was pared by 6 bases and J by 2 bases, with 7 bases between. Germline values: CDR1 LGHDT, CDR2 YNNKEL (reference sequence). CDR3 amino acids: CASRHEQETQYF. CDR3 in DNA: TGTGCCAGCAGACACGAACAAGAGACCCAGTACTTC.

This clone was observed once. The chain joins TRBV2 to TRBJ1-2; tentative D call: TRBD1 (6 bases). The germline V gene has CDR1 SNHLY and CDR2 FYNNEI. The CDR3 length is 13 residues. Trimming pared 3 bases from V and 10 bases from J, leaving 15 bases between. CDR3 DNA sequence: TGTGCCAGCAGTGAGGGTAGACAGGCTGTCTACACCTTC. Protein: CASSEGRQAVYTF.

This clone was detected a few times. The chain employs TRBV18 and TRBJ1-2; possibly TRBD1 for D (5 bases). The CDR3 has 16 residues. In germline, CDR1 is KGHSH, CDR2 LQKENI. V was clipped by 3 bases and J by 2 bases, with 16 bases between them. The CDR3 loop reads CASSPGVQATNYGYTF. For the CDR3, the DNA is TGTGCCAGCTCACCGGGGGTGCAGGCAACGAACTATGGCTACACCTTC.

The chain combines TRBV5-1 with TRBJ1-3; D not resolved. Trimming shortened V by 4 bases and J by 0 bases, and 23 bases separated the two germline ends. The CDR3 is 19 residues long. Germline V lookup: CDR1 SGHRS, CDR2 YFSETQ. The CDR3 DNA reads as TGCGCCAGCAGCGGGGTGGTATCGGCAGGCCCGAGCTCTGGAAACACCATATATTTT. Its protein is CASSGVVSAGPSSGNTIYF. Together with reference TRBV5-1 and TRBJ1-3, the CDR3 gives the full variable domain: KAGVTQTPRYLIKTRGQQVTLSCSPISGHRSVSWYQQTPGQGLQFLFEYFSETQRNKGNFPGRFSGRQFSNSRSEMNVSTLELGDSALYLCASSGVVSAGPSSGNTIYFGEGSWLTVV.

The chain recombines TRBV5-4 with TRBJ2-5, with 15 bases identical to TRBD2. Per germline, CDR1 SGHNT and CDR2 YYREEE (reference sequence). This CDR3 is built from 16 residues. The J segment lost 5 bases and the V segment lost 3 bases, leaving 5 bases of the junction unmatched. CDR3 in amino acids: CASSSGTSGRRETQYF. CDR3 sequence (DNA): TGTGCCAGCAGCTCCGGGACTAGCGGGAGGAGGGAGACCCAGTACTTC.

V gene TRBV28 combines with J gene TRBJ2-7; TRBD2 aligns across 9 bases. The CDR3 is 15 amino acids. The V segment lost 6 bases and the J segment 3 bases; nucleotides outside the gene matches: 9. The germline gives CDR1 MDHEN, CDR2 SYDVKM. CDR3 coding DNA: TGTGCCAGCAGACTGGGGACTAGCCGAGGCTACGAGCAGTACTTC. This encodes CASRLGTSRGYEQYF. Full variable domain (missing parts from reference TRBV28 and TRBJ2-7): DVKVTQSSRYLVKRTGEKVFLECVQDMDHENMFWYRQDPGLGLRLIYFSYDVKMKEKGDIPEGYSVSREKKERFSLILESASTNQTSMYLCASRLGTSRGYEQYFGPGTRLTVT.

The chain has TRBV11-3 and TRBJ2-2, with TRBD1 matching over 11 bases. The length of the CDR3 is 15 residues. Looked up from germline, CDR1 is SGHNT and CDR2 is YENEEA. Trimming took 6 bases from V and 5 from J; bases not matched to a gene: 5. The CDR3 coding sequence is TGTGCCAGCAGGTCCGGGACAGGGGGAACCGGGGAGCTGTTTTTT. Its protein is CASRSGTGGTGELFF.

The J gene is TRBJ2-7, the V gene TRBV28, with D uncertain. The germline gives CDR1 MDHEN, CDR2 SYDVKM. The length of the CDR3 is 15 residues. With 6 bases removed from V and 5 bases from J, the gap between germline ends came to 20 bases. CDR3 nucleotide sequence: TGTGCCAGCAGATCCCCGAGGATGATTCGGAACGAGCAGTACTTC. Protein sequence: CASRSPRMIRNEQYF.

The J gene is TRBJ2-1, the V gene TRBV6-5; no clear D gene. Trimming shortened V by 8 bases and J by 7 bases, and 15 bases separated the two germline ends. CDR3 length: 13 residues. Per germline, CDR1 MNHEY and CDR2 SVGAGI. The CDR3: CASGLTVGNEQFF. The CDR3 bases are TGTGCCAGCGGTCTGACGGTAGGGAATGAGCAGTTCTTC.

The chain has TRBV5-1 and TRBJ2-1; D is ambiguous. The CDR3 extends over 14 amino acids. V lost 7 bases and J lost 4, with 15 bases in between. Germline-derived CDR1 and CDR2 are SGHRS and YFSETQ. CDR3: CASFAPGLYNEQFF. The CDR3 coding sequence is TGCGCCAGCTTCGCCCCCGGTCTATACAATGAGCAGTTCTTC. Full variable domain (remainder filled in from reference TRBV5-1 and TRBJ2-1): KAGVTQTPRYLIKTRGQQVTLSCSPISGHRSVSWYQQTPGQGLQFLFEYFSETQRNKGNFPGRFSGRQFSNSRSEMNVSTLELGDSALYLCASFAPGLYNEQFFGPGTRLTVL.

The table lists this clone with a few counts. The chain recombines TRBV21-1 with TRBJ1-5; TRBD1 reflects the table's D call only, with no check against the DNA. TRBV21-1 is shown as a pseudogene. The CDR3 totals 18 residues. CDR3 residues: CASSAHPMTGADNQPQHF. The CDR3 DNA reads as TGTGCCAGCAGCGCGCACCCTATGACAGGGGCAGACAATCAGCCCCAGCATTTT.

The rearrangement uses TRBV18 and TRBJ2-1, with 14 bases identical to TRBD2. CDR3 size: 17 residues. CDR1 and CDR2 (germline): KGHSH, LQKENI. V lost 3 bases to trimming and J lost 6 bases; unmatched junction nucleotides: 7. CDR3 sequence: CASSPGLAGERANEQFF. The CDR3 DNA follows: TGTGCCAGCTCACCGGGACTAGCGGGAGAAAGGGCCAATGAGCAGTTCTTC.

The chain carries TRBV6-5 and TRBJ2-4, with D possibly called TRBD1 or TRBD2 (5 bases each). This CDR3 region has 15 residues. V was shortened by 7 bases and J by 1 base, with 14 bases between the two germline ends. Germline CDR1 is MNHEY and CDR2 is SVGAGI. CDR3 DNA sequence: TGTGCCAGCACCCGAATCTGGGGGGCCAAAAACATTCAGTACTTC. It codes for CASTRIWGAKNIQYF.

This clone was recorded only once. The chain links TRBV11-1 to TRBJ2-5; 7 positions match TRBD1. The trim removed 5 bases at V and 6 bases at J, leaving 12 bases unmatched. Germline-derived CDR1 and CDR2 are SGHAT and FQDESV (reference sequence). This CDR3 contains 15 residues. Written as DNA, the CDR3 is TGTGCCAGCAGCCCACAGCAGGGGGAAGGGAAGACCCAGTACTTC. It translates to CASSPQQGEGKTQYF.

The chain has TRBV2 and TRBJ2-7, with 12 bases identical to TRBD2. This CDR3 has 14 amino acids. The germline V gene encodes CDR1 SNHLY and CDR2 FYNNEI. With V trimmed by 4 bases and J by 5 bases, 3 bases remained unmatched. This CDR3 is CASSAGTSGHEQYF. For the CDR3, the DNA is TGTGCCAGCAGTGCCGGGACTAGCGGGCACGAGCAGTACTTC.

The V and J genes are TRBV19 and TRBJ1-5; tentatively, D is TRBD1 (5 bases). V was pared by 1 base and J by 0 bases, with 16 bases between. Germline CDR1 is LNHDA and CDR2 is SQIVND (reference sequence). The CDR3 is made up of 18 amino acids. The CDR3 sequence is CASSIAPIQGYSNQPQHF. The CDR3, as DNA: TGTGCCAGTAGTATAGCCCCCATCCAGGGATATAGCAATCAGCCCCAGCATTTT.

V gene TRBV6-5 combines with J gene TRBJ1-5; 9 bases are a match to TRBD1. The V gene's germline CDR1 is MNHEY and CDR2 SVGAGI. Trimming cost V 7 bases and J 5 bases; bases outside gene matches: 6. This CDR3 is 14 amino acids long. CDR3 in DNA: TGTGCCAGCACTCGGGACAGGGTGGATCAGCCCCAGCATTTT. It specifies CASTRDRVDQPQHF.

The chain is built from TRBV5-1 and TRBJ2-3; D uncertain. Germline-derived CDR1 and CDR2 are SGHRS and YFSETQ. CDR3 length equals 12 residues. Deletions cut 2 bases from V and 0 bases from J, with 1 base between. The CDR3 coding sequence is TGCGCCAGCAGCTTTAGCACAGATACGCAGTATTTT. It translates to CASSFSTDTQYF.

The chain joins TRBV27 to TRBJ2-7; D may be TRBD1 or TRBD2 (5 bases each). V gave up 8 bases and J gave up 0 bases, with 14 bases separating them. This CDR3 has 14 amino acids. The V gene's germline CDR1 is MNHEY and CDR2 SMNVEV (reference sequence). In DNA, the CDR3 is TGTGCCAGCCAGGGTAGCGCCAGCTCCTACGAGCAGTACTTC. Its protein product is CASQGSASSYEQYF.

The chain recombines TRBV3-1 (or the pseudogene TRBV3-2) with TRBJ1-4; D is ambiguous. V was pared by 1 base and J by 6 bases, with 12 bases between. The germline CDR1 and CDR2 sequences are LGHDT and YNNKEL (reference sequence). This CDR3 is 15 amino acids long. CDR3 loop: CASSQGASVYEKLFF. Here the CDR3 DNA reads TGTGCCAGCAGCCAAGGCGCGTCGGTCTATGAAAAACTGTTTTTT.

The rearrangement uses TRBV5-5 and TRBJ2-6, with D unresolved. Germline V CDR1 and CDR2: SGHKS, YYEKEE (reference sequence). The CDR3 consists of 13 residues. V shed 0 bases and J shed 3 bases, with 1 base lying between them. The CDR3 loop is CASSLVGANVLTF. DNA for the CDR3: TGTGCCAGCAGCTTGGTTGGGGCCAACGTCCTGACTTTC.

The chain recombines TRBV30 with TRBJ1-5, with 7 nucleotides matching TRBD1. Trimming took 1 base from V and 4 from J; bases not matched to a gene: 4. The CDR3 sequence is 14 residues long. Looked up from germline, CDR1 is GTSNPN and CDR2 is SVGIG (reference sequence). The CDR3 DNA sequence: TGTGCCTGGAGTGGGGGGACAGCGAATCAGCCCCAGCATTTT. It yields the protein CAWSGGTANQPQHF.

CDR3 amino acids: CASSRQGDGNQPQHF. CDR3 bases: TGTGCCAGTAGCCGACAGGGGGATGGCAATCAGCCCCAGCATTTT. The genes are TRBV19 and TRBJ1-5, with 9 positions matching TRBD1. The V and J ends lost 6 bases and 2 bases, in that order; junction bases with no gene match: 5. The CDR3 loop spans 15 amino acids. Germline CDR1 LNHDA, CDR2 SQIVND (reference sequence).

This clone was found once. The chain recombines TRBV11-2 with TRBJ2-7; 7 nucleotides align to TRBD1. Germline V gene sequence: CDR1 SGHAT, CDR2 FQNNGV. V lost 2 bases and J lost 12; bases outside the gene matches: 4. The CDR3 is 11 amino acids. The CDR3 DNA reads TGTGCCAGCAGCTTACTGGGACAGCCGTACTTC. Translation gives CASSLLGQPYF.